These 13 T cell receptor beta chains were sequenced from one sample in a study of T cell changes during pregnancy in multiple sclerosis. Profiling relied on immunoSEQ multiplex PCR, and the TCRdb table lists in-frame clones only, not all of them. The sample yields some 60,000 clones, about 92% seen once. The source material was peripheral blood, sampled after pregnancy. The receptor set was obtained from a female donor with multiple sclerosis, enrolled in a pregnancy study.

The chain combines TRBV4-2 with TRBJ2-5; TRBD1 is a possible D gene (6 bases). V gave up 0 bases and J gave up 1 base, with 6 bases separating them. Germline V gene lookup returns CDR1 LGHNA and CDR2 YNFKEQ. This CDR3 comprises 14 residues. The CDR3 DNA reads TGTGCCAGCAGCCAAGAGGACAGCCAAGAGACCCAGTACTTC. Its translation: CASSQEDSQETQYF.

The chain recombines TRBV13 with TRBJ2-7, with TRBD1 matching 9 bases. The CDR3 covers 14 residues. V was clipped by 4 bases and J by 4 bases; unmatched bases: 5. CDR1 and CDR2 from the germline V gene are PRHDT and FYEKMQ (reference sequence). The DNA of the CDR3 is TGTGCCAGCAGCTCCTTACAGGGGGCGTACGAGCAGTACTTC. It translates to CASSSLQGAYEQYF.

The rearrangement links TRBV14 to TRBJ1-5; 7 positions agree with TRBD1. Germline CDR1 and CDR2: SGHDN and FVKESK. Trimming at V came to 1 base and at J to 3 bases, leaving 3 bases not matched to a gene. This CDR3 is 15 amino acids long. CDR3 nucleotides: TGTGCCAGCAGCCAAGGCGGGACAGTCAATCAGCCCCAGCATTTT. Translation: CASSQGGTVNQPQHF.

This sequence joins TRBV9 and TRBJ1-4, with 9 bases fitting TRBD1. The CDR3 contains 15 residues. CDR1 is SGDLS, CDR2 YYNGEE, per germline. Trimming at V came to 4 bases and at J to 3 bases, leaving 4 bases not matched to a gene. In nucleotides, the CDR3 is TGTGCCAGCAGCCCGGGACAGGGAGCTAATGAAAAACTGTTTTTT. Translated, it gives CASSPGQGANEKLFF.

The rearrangement links TRBV7-3 to TRBJ1-2; 7 positions agree with TRBD1. The CDR3 is 13 residues long. Looked up from germline, CDR1 is SGHTA and CDR2 is FQGTGA. V was clipped by 2 bases and J by 8 bases; unmatched bases: 5. CDR3 nucleotides: TGTGCCAGCAGCTTATCGGCAGGGGGAGGCTACACCTTC. This translates into CASSLSAGGGYTF.

The chain recombines TRBV7-2 with TRBJ2-7; D is possibly TRBD2 (6 bases). Germline CDR1 and CDR2: SGHTA and FQGNSA. Between the trimmed V and J ends, which lost 1 base and 6 bases, there was a span of 13 bases. The CDR3 has 14 amino acids. Here the CDR3 DNA reads TGTGCCAGCAGCTTAGACGGGAGAGTAATCGAGCAGTACTTC. Translating gives CASSLDGRVIEQYF.

The CDR3, as DNA: TGTGCCAGCAGCTTGGCCTCTGACAGGGGGAGGGTAGGTACGCAGTATTTT. Its protein is CASSLASDRGRVGTQYF. V and J are TRBV5-6 and TRBJ2-3; 9 bases line up with TRBD1. Germline loops: CDR1 SGHDT, CDR2 YYEEEE. The V segment lost 0 bases and the J segment 8 bases; nucleotides outside the gene matches: 13. The length of the CDR3 is 17 residues.

The chain couples TRBV28 to TRBJ2-7; 9 bases are a match to TRBD2. From germline, CDR1 is MDHEN and CDR2 SYDVKM. The J segment lost 5 bases and the V segment lost 10 bases, leaving 6 bases of the junction unmatched. This CDR3 contains 12 residues. The CDR3 spells CATDVAGDEQYF. CDR3 coding DNA: TGTGCCACCGATGTAGCGGGAGACGAGCAGTACTTC.

This chain links TRBV10-2 with TRBJ1-5, with 8 bases identical to TRBD1. With V trimmed by 4 bases and J by 4 bases, 6 bases remained unmatched. Germline CDR1 WSHSY, CDR2 SAAADI. The CDR3 has 15 amino acids. CDR3 DNA: TGCGCCAGCAGTGTTGCAGGGGGCCTGAATCAGCCCCAGCATTTT. The encoded protein is CASSVAGGLNQPQHF.

The CDR3: CASSLDSGRVHEQYF. CDR3 sequence (DNA): TGTGCCAGCAGCCTCGATAGCGGGAGGGTCCACGAGCAGTACTTC. V gene TRBV7-6 combines with J gene TRBJ2-7; the match to TRBD2 covers 11 bases. Germline assignment: CDR1 SGHVS and CDR2 FNYEAQ. There are 15 residues in the CDR3. V was clipped by 5 bases and J by 5 bases; unmatched bases: 8. The whole variable domain, remainder taken from reference TRBV7-6 and TRBJ2-7, is GAGVSQSPRYKVTKRGQDVALRCDPISGHVSLYWYRQALGQGPEFLTYFNYEAQQDKSGLPNDRFSAERPEGSISTLTIQRTEQRDSAMYRCASSLDSGRVHEQYFGPGTRLTVT.

The rearrangement uses TRBV6-5 and TRBJ2-7, with D tentatively TRBD1 (6 bases). With 6 bases removed from V and 0 bases from J, the gap between germline ends came to 15 bases. The CDR3 covers 15 residues. CDR1 MNHEY and CDR2 SVGAGI come from the germline V gene. CDR3 protein: CASRKQGDGSYEQYF. CDR3 sequence (DNA): TGTGCCAGCAGAAAACAGGGCGACGGCTCCTACGAGCAGTACTTC.

The CDR3, as DNA: TGTGCCAGCAGTTACTCGGACAAGTCGGACGAGCAGTACTTC. Amino acids: CASSYSDKSDEQYF. The chain combines TRBV6-6 with TRBJ2-7; the D gene is possibly TRBD1 (5 bases). This CDR3 comprises 14 residues. CDR1 is MNHNY and CDR2 is SVGAGI in the germline V gene (reference sequence). The V end was cut by 0 bases, the J end by 5 bases, with 11 bases between.

The chain has TRBV6-6 and TRBJ2-1, with 13 positions matching TRBD2. The germline gives CDR1 MNHNY, CDR2 SVGAGI (reference sequence). CDR3 size: 16 residues. The junction had 6 bases not matched to a gene; V was cut back by 4 bases and J by 6 bases. The CDR3 loop is CASSSGLAGVFNEQFF. The CDR3 DNA reads TGTGCCAGCAGTTCCGGACTAGCGGGAGTATTCAATGAGCAGTTCTTC.